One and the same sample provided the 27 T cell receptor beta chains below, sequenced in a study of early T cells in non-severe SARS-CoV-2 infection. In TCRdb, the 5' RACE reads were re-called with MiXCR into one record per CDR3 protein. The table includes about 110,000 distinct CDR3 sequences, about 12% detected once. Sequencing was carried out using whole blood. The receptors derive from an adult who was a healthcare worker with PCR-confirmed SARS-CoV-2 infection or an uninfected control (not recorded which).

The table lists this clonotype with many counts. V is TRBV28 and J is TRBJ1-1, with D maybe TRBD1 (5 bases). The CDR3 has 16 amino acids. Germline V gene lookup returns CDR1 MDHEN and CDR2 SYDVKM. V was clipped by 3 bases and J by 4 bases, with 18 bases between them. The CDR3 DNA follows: TGTGCCAGCAGTTTTATCCAGGGTTATTGGGGCACTGAAGCTTTCTTT. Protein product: CASSFIQGYWGTEAFF.

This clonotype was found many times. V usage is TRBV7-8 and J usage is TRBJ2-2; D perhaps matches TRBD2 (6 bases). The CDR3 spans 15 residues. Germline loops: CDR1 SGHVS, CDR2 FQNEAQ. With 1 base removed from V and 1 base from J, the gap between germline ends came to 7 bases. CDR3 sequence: CASSLVGGNTGELFF. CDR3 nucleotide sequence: TGTGCCAGCAGCTTAGTGGGAGGGAACACCGGGGAGCTGTTTTTT.

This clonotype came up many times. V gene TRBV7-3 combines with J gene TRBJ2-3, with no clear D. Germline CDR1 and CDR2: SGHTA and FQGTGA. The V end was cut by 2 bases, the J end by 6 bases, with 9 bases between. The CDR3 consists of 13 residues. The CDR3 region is CASSLLGWDTQYF. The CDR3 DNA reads TGTGCCAGCAGCTTACTGGGGTGGGATACGCAGTATTTT.

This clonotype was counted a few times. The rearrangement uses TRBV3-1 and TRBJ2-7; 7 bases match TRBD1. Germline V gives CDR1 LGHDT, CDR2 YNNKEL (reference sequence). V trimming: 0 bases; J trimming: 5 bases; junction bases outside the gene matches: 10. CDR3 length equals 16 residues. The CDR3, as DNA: TGTGCCAGCAGCCAAGATCCCATGGGACAGAGGGACGAGCAGTACTTC. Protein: CASSQDPMGQRDEQYF.

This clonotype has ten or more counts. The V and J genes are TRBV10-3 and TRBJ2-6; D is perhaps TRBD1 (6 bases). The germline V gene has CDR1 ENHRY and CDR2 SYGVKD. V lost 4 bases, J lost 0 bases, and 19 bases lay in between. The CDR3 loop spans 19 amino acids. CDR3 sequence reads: CAISGGPTGTTSGANVLTF. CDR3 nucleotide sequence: TGTGCCATCAGTGGTGGGCCGACAGGCACCACCTCTGGGGCCAACGTCCTGACTTTC.

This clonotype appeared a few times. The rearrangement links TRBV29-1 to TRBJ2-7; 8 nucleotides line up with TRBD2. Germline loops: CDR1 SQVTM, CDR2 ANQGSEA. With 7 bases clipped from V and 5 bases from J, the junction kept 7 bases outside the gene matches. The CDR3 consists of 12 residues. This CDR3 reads CSALSGSHEQYF. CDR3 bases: TGCAGCGCACTAAGCGGGAGCCACGAGCAGTACTTC.

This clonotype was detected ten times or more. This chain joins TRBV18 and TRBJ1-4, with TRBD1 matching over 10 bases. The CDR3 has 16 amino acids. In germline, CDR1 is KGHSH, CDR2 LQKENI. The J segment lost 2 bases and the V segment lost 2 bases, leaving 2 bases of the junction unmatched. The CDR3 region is CASSPVGQGTNEKLFF. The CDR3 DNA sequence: TGTGCCAGCTCACCAGTGGGACAGGGGACTAATGAAAAACTGTTTTTT.

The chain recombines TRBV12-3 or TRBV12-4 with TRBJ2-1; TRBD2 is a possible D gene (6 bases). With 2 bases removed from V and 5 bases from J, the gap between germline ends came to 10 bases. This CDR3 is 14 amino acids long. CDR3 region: CASSLWGVNNEQFF. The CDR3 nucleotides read TGTGCCAGCAGTTTATGGGGGGTTAACAATGAGCAGTTCTTC.

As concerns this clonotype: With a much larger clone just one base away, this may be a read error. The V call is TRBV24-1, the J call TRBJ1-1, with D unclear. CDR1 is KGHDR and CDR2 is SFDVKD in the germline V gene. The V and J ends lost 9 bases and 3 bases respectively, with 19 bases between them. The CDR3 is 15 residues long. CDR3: CATWANGGRDTEAFF. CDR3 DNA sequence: TGTGCCACCTGGGCCAACGGCGGTAGGGACACTGAAGCTTTCTTT.

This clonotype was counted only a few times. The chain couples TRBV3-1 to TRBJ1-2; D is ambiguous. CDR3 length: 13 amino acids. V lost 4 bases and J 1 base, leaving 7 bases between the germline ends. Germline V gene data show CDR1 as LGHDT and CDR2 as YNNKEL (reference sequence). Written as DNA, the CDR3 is TGTGCCAGCAGCCGGGTCCTTAACTATGGCTACACCTTC. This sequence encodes CASSRVLNYGYTF.

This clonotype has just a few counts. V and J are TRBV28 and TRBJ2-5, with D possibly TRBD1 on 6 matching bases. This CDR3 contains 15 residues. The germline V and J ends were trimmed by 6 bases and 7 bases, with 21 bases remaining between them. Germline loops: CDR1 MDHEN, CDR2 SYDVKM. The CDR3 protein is CASRPNRVVIGTQYF. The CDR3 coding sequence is TGTGCCAGCAGACCCAACAGGGTCGTGATCGGGACCCAGTACTTC.

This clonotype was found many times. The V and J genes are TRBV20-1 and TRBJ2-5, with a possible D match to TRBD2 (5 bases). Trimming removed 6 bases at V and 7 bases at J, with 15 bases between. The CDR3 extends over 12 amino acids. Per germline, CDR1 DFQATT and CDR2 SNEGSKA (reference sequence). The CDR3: CSAWSPGGTQYF. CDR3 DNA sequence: TGCAGTGCATGGTCCCCCGGAGGGACCCAGTACTTC.

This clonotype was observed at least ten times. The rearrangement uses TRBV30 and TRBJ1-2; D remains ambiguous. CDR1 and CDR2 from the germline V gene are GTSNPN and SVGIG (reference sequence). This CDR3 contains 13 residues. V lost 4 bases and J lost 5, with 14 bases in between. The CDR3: CAWTPSPLYGYTF. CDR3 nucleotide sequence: TGTGCCTGGACCCCTTCTCCCCTGTATGGCTACACCTTC.

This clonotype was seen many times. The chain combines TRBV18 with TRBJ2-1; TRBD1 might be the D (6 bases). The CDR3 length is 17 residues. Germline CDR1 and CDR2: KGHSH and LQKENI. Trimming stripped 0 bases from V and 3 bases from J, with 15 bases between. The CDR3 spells CASSPPTGTTFYNEQFF. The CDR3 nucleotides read TGTGCCAGCTCACCACCGACCGGGACAACCTTCTACAATGAGCAGTTCTTC.

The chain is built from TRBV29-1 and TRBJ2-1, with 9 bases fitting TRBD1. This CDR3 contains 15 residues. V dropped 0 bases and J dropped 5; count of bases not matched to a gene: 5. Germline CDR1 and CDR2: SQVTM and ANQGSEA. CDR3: CSVEDPGQGNNEQFF. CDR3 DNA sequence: TGCAGCGTTGAAGATCCGGGACAGGGCAACAATGAGCAGTTCTTC.

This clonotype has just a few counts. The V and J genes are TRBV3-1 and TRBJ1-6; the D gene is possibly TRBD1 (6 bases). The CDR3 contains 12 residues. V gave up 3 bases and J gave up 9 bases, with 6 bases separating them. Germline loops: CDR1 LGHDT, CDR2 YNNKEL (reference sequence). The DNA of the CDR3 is TGTGCCAGCAGCCACAGGGGTTCACCCCTCCACTTT. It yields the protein CASSHRGSPLHF.

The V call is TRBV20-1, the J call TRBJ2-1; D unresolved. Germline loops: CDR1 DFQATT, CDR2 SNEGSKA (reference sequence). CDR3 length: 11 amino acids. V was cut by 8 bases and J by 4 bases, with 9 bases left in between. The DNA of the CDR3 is TGCAGTTCCAGTTGGTACAATGAGCAGTTCTTC. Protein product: CSSSWYNEQFF.

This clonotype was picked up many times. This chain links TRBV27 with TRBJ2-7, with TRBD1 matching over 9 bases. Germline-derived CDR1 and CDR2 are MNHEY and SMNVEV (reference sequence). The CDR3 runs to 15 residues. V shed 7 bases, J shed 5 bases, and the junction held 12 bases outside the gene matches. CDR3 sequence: CASTLLGQGSHEQYF. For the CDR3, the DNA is TGTGCCAGCACCCTTTTGGGACAGGGTTCCCACGAGCAGTACTTC.

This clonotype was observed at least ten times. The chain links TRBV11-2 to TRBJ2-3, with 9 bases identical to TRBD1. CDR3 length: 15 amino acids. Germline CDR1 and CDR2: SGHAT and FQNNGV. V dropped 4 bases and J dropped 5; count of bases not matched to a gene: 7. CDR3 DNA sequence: TGTGCCAGCAGCTCCGGGACAGGGATGGGAGATACGCAGTATTTT. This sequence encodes CASSSGTGMGDTQYF. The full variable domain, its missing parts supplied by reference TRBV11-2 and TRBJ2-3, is EAGVAQSPRYKIIEKRQSVAFWCNPISGHATLYWYQQILGQGPKLLIQFQNNGVVDDSQLPKDRFSAERLKGVDSTLKIQPAKLEDSAVYLCASSSGTGMGDTQYFGPGTRLTVL.

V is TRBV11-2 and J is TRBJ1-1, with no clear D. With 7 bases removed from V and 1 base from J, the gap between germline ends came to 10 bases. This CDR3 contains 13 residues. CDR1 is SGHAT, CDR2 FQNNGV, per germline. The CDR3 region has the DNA TGTGCCAGCACCCCCCGTAGGAACACTGAAGCTTTCTTT. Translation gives CASTPRRNTEAFF.

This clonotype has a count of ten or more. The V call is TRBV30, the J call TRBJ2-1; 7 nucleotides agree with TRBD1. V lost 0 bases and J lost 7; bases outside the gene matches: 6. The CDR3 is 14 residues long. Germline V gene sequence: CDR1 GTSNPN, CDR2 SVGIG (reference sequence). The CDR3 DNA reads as TGTGCCTGGAGTGTGAGACAGGGACAGAATGAGCAGTTCTTC. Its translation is CAWSVRQGQNEQFF.

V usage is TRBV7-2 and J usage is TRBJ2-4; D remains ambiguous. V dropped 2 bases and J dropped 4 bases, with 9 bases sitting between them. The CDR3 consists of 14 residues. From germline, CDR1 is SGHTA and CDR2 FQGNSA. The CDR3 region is CASSLWPVKNIQYF. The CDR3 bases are TGTGCCAGCAGCTTATGGCCGGTAAAAAACATTCAGTACTTC.

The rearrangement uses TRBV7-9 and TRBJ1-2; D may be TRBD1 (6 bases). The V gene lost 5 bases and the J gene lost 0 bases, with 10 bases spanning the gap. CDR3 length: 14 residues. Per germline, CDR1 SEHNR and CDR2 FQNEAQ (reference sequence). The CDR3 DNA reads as TGTGCCAGCAGCCCGGACAGATCTAACTATGGCTACACCTTC. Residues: CASSPDRSNYGYTF.

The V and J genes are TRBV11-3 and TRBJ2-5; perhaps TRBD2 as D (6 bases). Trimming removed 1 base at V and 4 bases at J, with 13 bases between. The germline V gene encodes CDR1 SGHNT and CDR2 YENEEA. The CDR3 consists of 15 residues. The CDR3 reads CASSLVRGRGETQYF. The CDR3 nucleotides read TGTGCCAGCAGCTTAGTGCGGGGTAGGGGAGAGACCCAGTACTTC. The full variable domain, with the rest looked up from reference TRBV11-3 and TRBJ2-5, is EAGVVQSPRYKIIEKKQPVAFWCNPISGHNTLYWYLQNLGQGPELLIRYENEEAVDDSQLPKDRFSAERLKGVDSTLKIQPAELGDSAVYLCASSLVRGRGETQYFGPGTRLLVL.

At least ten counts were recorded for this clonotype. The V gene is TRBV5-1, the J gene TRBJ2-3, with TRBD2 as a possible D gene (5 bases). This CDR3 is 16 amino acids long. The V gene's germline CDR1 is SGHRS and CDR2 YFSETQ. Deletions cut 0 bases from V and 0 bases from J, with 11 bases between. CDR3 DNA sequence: TGCGCCAGCAGCTTGGTTCTTGCGGGTAGCACAGATACGCAGTATTTT. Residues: CASSLVLAGSTDTQYF.

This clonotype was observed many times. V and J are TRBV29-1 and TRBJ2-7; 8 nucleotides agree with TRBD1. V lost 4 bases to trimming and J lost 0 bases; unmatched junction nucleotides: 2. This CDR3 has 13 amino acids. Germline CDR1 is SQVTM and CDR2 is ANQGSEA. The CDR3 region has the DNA TGCAGCGTTGGGACAGGGTCCTCCTACGAGCAGTACTTC. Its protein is CSVGTGSSYEQYF.

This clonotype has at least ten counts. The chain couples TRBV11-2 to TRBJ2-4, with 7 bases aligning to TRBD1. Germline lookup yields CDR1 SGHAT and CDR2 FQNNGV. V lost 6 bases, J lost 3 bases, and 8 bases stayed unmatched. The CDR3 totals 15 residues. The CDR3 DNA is TGTGCCAGCAGATTCCGACAGGGTGACAAAAACATTCAGTACTTC. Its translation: CASRFRQGDKNIQYF.